This entry lists 26 T cell receptor beta chains sequenced from one sample in a study of cytomegalovirus exposure and HLA in healthy donors. Both 60 Vbeta primers and 13 Jbeta primers went into the PCR. Repertoires were generated with immunoSEQ multiplex PCR, while TCRdb's copy carries only in-frame clones and drops some. The data hold about 250,000 clones, with around two thirds observed a single time. Input material: PBMCs. Source of these receptors: a female donor in good health and CMV-seronegative.

About this clone itself: Other nucleotide sequences in the sample specify the same CDR3. The chain joins TRBV7-6 to TRBJ2-7, with 10 bases aligning to TRBD1. In germline, CDR1 is SGHVS, CDR2 FNYEAQ. The CDR3 consists of 16 residues. The ends lost 3 bases at V and 4 bases at J; junction bases unmatched: 9. CDR3 loop: CASSLVPGQGGYEQYF. The CDR3 DNA follows: TGTGCCAGCAGCTTGGTCCCCGGACAGGGGGGGTACGAGCAGTACTTC.

With respect to this clone: Other DNA variants within this sample encode the same CDR3. The rearrangement joins TRBV19 to TRBJ1-5, with D tentatively TRBD1 (5 bases). CDR1 LNHDA and CDR2 SQIVND come from the germline V gene (reference sequence). V was trimmed by 2 bases and J by 4 bases, leaving 9 bases between them. The CDR3 is made up of 14 amino acids. In DNA form, the CDR3 reads TGTGCCAGTAGTATATCGGGGGGAAATCAGCCCCAGCATTTT. This codes for CASSISGGNQPQHF.

The rearrangement uses TRBV2 and TRBJ2-1, with D possibly being TRBD2 (6 bases). Deletions cut 0 bases from V and 9 bases from J, with 12 bases between. Germline assignment: CDR1 SNHLY and CDR2 FYNNEI. The CDR3 loop spans 14 amino acids. The CDR3, as DNA: TGTGCCAGCAGTGAAGCGCTTGGGGGAGGTGAGCAGTTCTTC. Protein: CASSEALGGGEQFF.

The rearrangement links TRBV28 to TRBJ2-7, with D possibly matching TRBD2 (6 bases). The CDR3 is 15 residues long. Germline V gives CDR1 MDHEN, CDR2 SYDVKM. V was cut by 3 bases and J by 5 bases, with 17 bases left in between. CDR3 coding DNA: TGTGCCAGCAGTTTTCGGGGACTCATAAGTAACGAGCAGTACTTC. Translating it yields CASSFRGLISNEQYF.

The chain carries TRBV28 and TRBJ2-7; TRBD2 aligns across 9 bases. V dropped 4 bases and J dropped 4; count of bases not matched to a gene: 8. The CDR3 has 15 residues. From germline, CDR1 is MDHEN and CDR2 SYDVKM. The CDR3 loop is CASSSRGRAAYEQYF. The CDR3 DNA sequence: TGTGCCAGCAGTTCCCGCGGGAGGGCCGCTTACGAGCAGTACTTC.

The genes are TRBV27 and TRBJ2-3, with 7 bases aligning to TRBD1. Looked up from germline, CDR1 is MNHEY and CDR2 is SMNVEV (reference sequence). The J segment lost 2 bases and the V segment lost 6 bases, leaving 8 bases of the junction unmatched. This CDR3 contains 15 residues. The CDR3 DNA is TGTGCCAGCAGCCGCCGACAGGGTTTCACAGATACGCAGTATTTT. Its protein product is CASSRRQGFTDTQYF.

The chain combines TRBV7-8 with TRBJ2-1; 13 bases fit TRBD2. The V segment lost 1 base and the J segment 3 bases; nucleotides outside the gene matches: 0. The CDR3 totals 16 residues. CDR1 SGHVS and CDR2 FQNEAQ come from the germline V gene. DNA for the CDR3: TGTGCCAGCAGCTTAGGGACTAGCGGGGGCTACAATGAGCAGTTCTTC. It specifies CASSLGTSGGYNEQFF.

The chain combines TRBV7-3 with TRBJ1-1; D may be TRBD1 (5 bases). The CDR3 is made up of 13 amino acids. Trimming cost V 1 base and J 12 bases, with 15 bases left between them. Germline V gives CDR1 SGHTA, CDR2 FQGTGA. CDR3 residues: CASSLKPGSLSFF. DNA for the CDR3: TGTGCCAGCAGCTTAAAACCAGGGTCTCTGTCTTTCTTT.

The genes are TRBV28 and TRBJ1-1; 9 bases are shared with TRBD1. J lost 0 bases, V lost 5 bases, and 4 bases had no gene match. CDR1 and CDR2 from the germline V gene are MDHEN and SYDVKM. The CDR3 consists of 15 residues. The chain's CDR3 is CASSLRQGVNTEAFF. CDR3 in DNA: TGTGCCAGCAGTCTTCGACAGGGGGTGAACACTGAAGCTTTCTTT. The full variable domain, rest sourced from reference TRBV28 and TRBJ1-1, is DVKVTQSSRYLVKRTGEKVFLECVQDMDHENMFWYRQDPGLGLRLIYFSYDVKMKEKGDIPEGYSVSREKKERFSLILESASTNQTSMYLCASSLRQGVNTEAFFGQGTRLTVV.

This clone was picked up a small number of times. The chain carries TRBV28 and TRBJ2-7, with a tentative D call TRBD1 (8 bases). Germline CDR1 reads MDHEN; CDR2 reads SYDVKM. The CDR3 covers 14 residues. Trimming shortened V by 5 bases and J by 3 bases, and 14 bases separated the two germline ends. The CDR3 region is CASSTTGGVYEQYF. The CDR3 DNA follows: TGTGCCAGCAGTACAACAGGGGGGGTCTACGAGCAGTACTTC.

The genes are TRBV28 and TRBJ2-5; 12 bases are shared with TRBD2. CDR3 size: 15 residues. Germline V gene sequence: CDR1 MDHEN, CDR2 SYDVKM. With 6 bases clipped from V and 5 bases from J, the junction kept 7 bases outside the gene matches. The chain's CDR3 is CASSLTSGRGETQYF. The CDR3 DNA reads as TGTGCCAGCAGCCTGACTAGCGGGAGAGGGGAGACCCAGTACTTC.

This clone was observed a handful of times. This sample includes further DNA sequences coding for the same CDR3. V is TRBV7-6 and J is TRBJ1-1; no reliable D call. V was cut by 5 bases and J by 4 bases, with 11 bases left in between. The CDR3 extends over 13 amino acids. CDR1 and CDR2 (germline): SGHVS, FNYEAQ. CDR3 protein: CASSLEAGTEAFF. CDR3 nucleotides: TGTGCCAGCAGCCTTGAGGCGGGCACTGAAGCTTTCTTT.

This chain links TRBV4-1 with TRBJ2-4; the D gene is possibly TRBD2 (6 bases). CDR1 and CDR2 from the germline V gene are MGHRA and YSYEKL. The CDR3 sequence is 15 residues long. The V end lost 4 bases, the J end lost 6 bases, and 16 bases lay between the germline ends. This chain's CDR3 is CASSRPGGGINIQYF. CDR3 sequence (DNA): TGCGCCAGCAGCCGCCCGGGCGGCGGGATAAACATTCAGTACTTC.

This clone was recorded a few times. This sequence joins TRBV2 and TRBJ1-1; tentatively, D is TRBD1 (6 bases). This CDR3 has 13 amino acids. Trimming took 5 bases from V and 4 from J, leaving 11 bases between them. Germline CDR1 and CDR2: SNHLY and FYNNEI. CDR3 sequence: CASSNREGTEAFF. CDR3 in DNA: TGTGCCAGCAGTAACAGGGAAGGCACTGAAGCTTTCTTT.

A remark on this clone: Other DNA sequences in this sample translate to the same CDR3. The V gene is TRBV5-6, the J gene TRBJ2-2; a possible D gene is TRBD1 (6 bases). CDR1 SGHDT and CDR2 YYEEEE come from the germline V gene. The CDR3 consists of 16 residues. Trimming pared 4 bases from V and 1 base from J, leaving 14 bases between. CDR3 nucleotide sequence: TGTGCCAGCAGCGGCTTAGGGGGTTTGAACACCGGGGAGCTGTTTTTT. Translated: CASSGLGGLNTGELFF.

The CDR3 here is CASIRRGTQYF. DNA of the CDR3: TGTGCCAGCATCCGGCGAGGGACGCAGTATTTT. The chain carries TRBV5-8 and TRBJ2-3; possible D gene TRBD2, 5 bases. Germline V lookup: CDR1 SGHTS, CDR2 YDEGEE. V gave up 6 bases and J gave up 9 bases, with 11 bases separating them. This CDR3 spans 11 amino acids.

The table lists this clone with a few counts. The chain's CDR3 is CASRKSSGTDTQYF. The CDR3, as DNA: TGTGCCAGCAGGAAATCTAGCGGCACAGATACGCAGTATTTT. V usage is TRBV2 and J usage is TRBJ2-3; the D gene is possibly TRBD2 (6 bases). CDR1 is SNHLY, CDR2 FYNNEI, per germline. Trimming took 6 bases from V and 1 from J, leaving 11 bases between them. This CDR3 has 14 amino acids.

V is TRBV28 and J is TRBJ1-5; TRBD1 matches at 8 bases. This CDR3 has 15 amino acids. CDR1 and CDR2 from the germline V gene are MDHEN and SYDVKM. With V trimmed by 3 bases and J by 7 bases, 8 bases remained unmatched. The CDR3 reads CASSFQGADRQPQHF. The CDR3 coding sequence is TGTGCCAGCAGTTTCCAGGGGGCGGATAGACAGCCCCAGCATTTT.

This chain joins TRBV27 and TRBJ2-7; possibly TRBD1 for D (6 bases). The CDR3 is 14 amino acids. The germline V gene has CDR1 MNHEY and CDR2 SMNVEV (reference sequence). With 3 bases removed from V and 7 bases from J, the gap between germline ends came to 16 bases. CDR3 in amino acids: CASSLLGQLLEQYF. CDR3 nucleotide sequence: TGTGCCAGCAGTTTGCTTGGACAGCTACTAGAGCAGTACTTC.

This clone was detected once. V usage is TRBV30 and J usage is TRBJ1-1; D remains ambiguous. With 2 bases removed from V and 2 bases from J, the gap between germline ends came to 9 bases. Germline CDR1 is GTSNPN and CDR2 is SVGIG (reference sequence). There are 13 residues in the CDR3. The CDR3 spells CAWSIEGNTEAFF. CDR3 coding DNA: TGTGCCTGGAGTATCGAGGGCAACACTGAAGCTTTCTTT.

The chain carries TRBV2 and TRBJ2-7; the match to TRBD2 covers 9 bases. Per the germline V gene, CDR1 is SNHLY and CDR2 is FYNNEI. The CDR3 is made up of 14 amino acids. Trimming removed 8 bases from V and 2 bases from J; junction bases left unmatched: 7. The CDR3 DNA reads as TGTGCCAGCGGGGCTAGCGGGGTAACCTACGAGCAGTACTTC. Translation gives CASGASGVTYEQYF.

The rearrangement links TRBV6-4 to TRBJ2-3; 7 bases map to TRBD2. The CDR3 length is 14 residues. Unmatched junction bases numbered 2, after V lost 2 bases and J lost 3 bases. Germline CDR1 is MRHNA and CDR2 is SNTAGT. The CDR3 reads CASSDRGGTDTQYF. The CDR3 DNA reads TGTGCCAGCAGTGACAGGGGAGGGACAGATACGCAGTATTTT.

V and J are TRBV7-9 and TRBJ2-7; D remains unclear. The V gene lost 4 bases and the J gene lost 3 bases, with 7 bases spanning the gap. The CDR3 spans 12 residues. The germline gives CDR1 SEHNR, CDR2 FQNEAQ (reference sequence). Here the CDR3 reads CASSSLNYEQYF. The CDR3 DNA follows: TGTGCCAGCAGCTCCCTAAACTACGAGCAGTACTTC.

The rearrangement joins TRBV10-2 to TRBJ1-3; a weak D match, TRBD1 (5 bases). CDR1 and CDR2 (germline): WSHSY, SAAADI. V shed 9 bases and J shed 0 bases, with 21 bases lying between them. The CDR3 has 17 residues. The CDR3 coding sequence is TGCGCCAGTAGGCGGGGGGAGGTTGGAAGCTCTGGAAACACCATATATTTT. Protein sequence: CASRRGEVGSSGNTIYF.

The J gene is TRBJ1-1, the V gene TRBV6-5, with a weak D call TRBD1 (5 bases). Germline V gives CDR1 MNHEY, CDR2 SVGAGI. The V gene lost 2 bases and the J gene lost 7 bases, with 11 bases spanning the gap. CDR3 length: 13 amino acids. CDR3: CASSYGSGVEAFF. The DNA of the CDR3 is TGTGCCAGCAGTTACGGGTCGGGGGTTGAAGCTTTCTTT.

This chain joins TRBV5-1 and TRBJ2-3; D is undetermined. Deletions cut 1 base from V and 2 bases from J, with 11 bases between. Germline V gene data show CDR1 as SGHRS and CDR2 as YFSETQ. This CDR3 has 15 residues. As DNA, the CDR3 is TGCGCCAGCAGCTTGTCCCCAGATAACACAGATACGCAGTATTTT. It codes for CASSLSPDNTDTQYF.